These 15 T cell receptor beta chains share one sample of origin, sequenced in a study of Tregs in tolerant kidney transplant recipients. Clones were sequenced by immunoSEQ multiplex PCR, and TCRdb holds only the in-frame ones, with some missing. The table shows around 52,000 clones, with approximately 82% occurring only once. Sample: CD4+ T cells from blood. The receptors here all came from a human donor in good health.

V gene TRBV6-5 combines with J gene TRBJ2-7, with 8 bases aligning to TRBD1. CDR1 is MNHEY, CDR2 SVGAGI, per germline. The ends lost 8 bases at V and 4 bases at J; junction bases unmatched: 13. CDR3 length: 15 residues. The CDR3 loop is CASPTAGQEFYEQYF. The CDR3 DNA sequence: TGTGCCAGCCCGACGGCGGGACAGGAATTTTACGAGCAGTACTTC.

This clone was picked up a small number of times. The chain joins TRBV5-1 to TRBJ2-5, with D possibly TRBD1 on 5 matching bases. This CDR3 has 15 residues. V was clipped by 6 bases and J by 2 bases, with 17 bases between them. Germline lookup yields CDR1 SGHRS and CDR2 YFSETQ. The CDR3 reads CASNATRRTQETQYF. In nucleotides, the CDR3 is TGCGCCAGCAACGCCACCCGGCGGACACAAGAGACCCAGTACTTC.

The rearrangement uses TRBV19 and TRBJ2-7; tentative D call: TRBD1 (5 bases). The germline V and J ends were trimmed by 5 bases and 2 bases, with 16 bases remaining between them. Germline assignment: CDR1 LNHDA and CDR2 SQIVND (reference sequence). The CDR3 extends over 15 amino acids. CDR3 sequence: CASSLRTPGAYEQYF. CDR3 sequence (DNA): TGTGCCAGTAGTCTCCGGACACCTGGAGCCTACGAGCAGTACTTC. Filled out from reference TRBV19 and TRBJ2-7, the complete variable domain reads DGGITQSPKYLFRKEGQNVTLSCEQNLNHDAMYWYRQDPGQGLRLIYYSQIVNDFQKGDIAEGYSVSREKKESFPLTVTSAQKNPTAFYLCASSLRTPGAYEQYFGPGTRLTVT.

The J gene is TRBJ1-2, the V gene TRBV30, with D maybe TRBD1 (5 bases). Trimming removed 3 bases from V and 8 bases from J, with 16 bases in between. Germline V gene lookup returns CDR1 GTSNPN and CDR2 SVGIG (reference sequence). This CDR3 comprises 13 residues. The chain's CDR3 is CAWRGQGGVGYTF. In nucleotides, the CDR3 is TGTGCCTGGAGGGGGCAGGGCGGCGTGGGCTACACCTTC.

This chain joins TRBV27 and TRBJ2-3; D remains unclear. The germline V gene encodes CDR1 MNHEY and CDR2 SMNVEV (reference sequence). CDR3 size: 16 residues. Trimming stripped 6 bases from V and 1 base from J, with 17 bases between. CDR3 residues: CASSTQLRHRTDTQYF. In DNA, the CDR3 is TGTGCCAGCAGCACCCAATTGCGGCATCGCACAGATACGCAGTATTTT.

The chain joins TRBV6-5 to TRBJ2-7; unclear D gene. This CDR3 has 13 amino acids. Germline CDR1 reads MNHEY; CDR2 reads SVGAGI. Trimming shortened V by 6 bases and J by 3 bases, and 12 bases separated the two germline ends. The CDR3 loop reads CASSPRVHYEQYF. CDR3 sequence (DNA): TGTGCCAGCAGCCCTCGGGTCCACTACGAGCAGTACTTC.

The chain combines TRBV7-2 with TRBJ1-4, with D perhaps TRBD1 (6 bases). The germline V gene encodes CDR1 SGHTA and CDR2 FQGNSA. CDR3 length equals 14 residues. The V end lost 5 bases, the J end lost 8 bases, and 15 bases lay between the germline ends. The CDR3 coding sequence is TGTGCCAGCAGCCCCGGACAGATGGACGAAAAACTGTTTTTT. This encodes CASSPGQMDEKLFF.

This chain connects TRBV9 to TRBJ1-3, with no clear D. The CDR3 covers 14 residues. The V end was cut by 8 bases, the J end by 2 bases, with 14 bases between. CDR1 and CDR2 from the germline V gene are SGDLS and YYNGEE. As DNA, the CDR3 is TGTGCCAGTTCTAGAGGGTCCCCTGGAAACACCATATATTTT. Its translation is CASSRGSPGNTIYF.

The V and J genes are TRBV5-4 and TRBJ2-7, with D maybe TRBD2 (5 bases). Germline CDR1 and CDR2: SGHNT and YYREEE (reference sequence). This CDR3 is built from 13 residues. The V end was cut by 4 bases, the J end by 2 bases, with 10 bases between. CDR3 in DNA: TGTGCCAGCAGCCCGACCGGGACCTACGAGCAGTACTTC. Protein: CASSPTGTYEQYF.

The V call is TRBV30, the J call TRBJ2-5; 9 bases are a match to TRBD1. CDR3 length: 14 residues. Germline trimming cut 2 bases from V and 4 bases from J; bases unmatched to any gene: 5. Per germline, CDR1 GTSNPN and CDR2 SVGIG (reference sequence). For the CDR3, the DNA is TGTGCCTGGAGTTCGACAGGGGGAGGAGAGACCCAGTACTTC. Protein sequence: CAWSSTGGGETQYF.

The chain combines TRBV13 with TRBJ2-5, with TRBD1 matching 8 bases. The J segment lost 4 bases and the V segment lost 5 bases, leaving 9 bases of the junction unmatched. The CDR3 runs 15 residues. CDR1 and CDR2 (germline): PRHDT, FYEKMQ (reference sequence). The DNA for the CDR3 is TGTGCCAGCAGCCAAAGACAGGGGAGGACAGAGACCCAGTACTTC. As protein: CASSQRQGRTETQYF.

The V call is TRBV4-1, the J call TRBJ2-5, with 10 nucleotides matching TRBD2. J was trimmed by 4 bases and V by 0 bases; bases with no gene match: 11. CDR3 size: 18 residues. Germline V CDR1 and CDR2: MGHRA, YSYEKL. DNA for the CDR3: TGCGCCAGCAGCCAAGATATAGCGGGAGGCCCTCTGGGAGAGACCCAGTACTTC. Translating gives CASSQDIAGGPLGETQYF.

This chain connects TRBV18 to TRBJ2-5, with D possibly called TRBD1 or TRBD2 (5 bases each). Germline CDR1 reads KGHSH; CDR2 reads LQKENI. V was trimmed by 6 bases and J by 4 bases, leaving 12 bases between them. The CDR3 extends over 13 amino acids. For the CDR3, the DNA is TGTGCCAGCTCGGGGGACCAGGGAGAGACCCAGTACTTC. This encodes CASSGDQGETQYF.

The chain couples TRBV19 to TRBJ2-7; tentatively, D is TRBD2 (5 bases). V lost 7 bases, J lost 3 bases, and 13 bases lay in between. The CDR3 has 13 amino acids. Germline V lookup: CDR1 LNHDA, CDR2 SQIVND (reference sequence). The CDR3 loop is CASKSDGGYEQYF. DNA for the CDR3: TGTGCCAGTAAGAGTGACGGAGGCTACGAGCAGTACTTC.

This chain uses TRBV11-1 with TRBJ2-5; the match to TRBD1 covers 7 bases. CDR1 SGHAT and CDR2 FQDESV come from the germline V gene (reference sequence). The ends lost 5 bases at V and 2 bases at J; junction bases unmatched: 5. The length of the CDR3 is 14 residues. DNA of the CDR3: TGTGCCAGCAGCCGGATGGGACAGCAAGAGACCCAGTACTTC. Translated: CASSRMGQQETQYF.